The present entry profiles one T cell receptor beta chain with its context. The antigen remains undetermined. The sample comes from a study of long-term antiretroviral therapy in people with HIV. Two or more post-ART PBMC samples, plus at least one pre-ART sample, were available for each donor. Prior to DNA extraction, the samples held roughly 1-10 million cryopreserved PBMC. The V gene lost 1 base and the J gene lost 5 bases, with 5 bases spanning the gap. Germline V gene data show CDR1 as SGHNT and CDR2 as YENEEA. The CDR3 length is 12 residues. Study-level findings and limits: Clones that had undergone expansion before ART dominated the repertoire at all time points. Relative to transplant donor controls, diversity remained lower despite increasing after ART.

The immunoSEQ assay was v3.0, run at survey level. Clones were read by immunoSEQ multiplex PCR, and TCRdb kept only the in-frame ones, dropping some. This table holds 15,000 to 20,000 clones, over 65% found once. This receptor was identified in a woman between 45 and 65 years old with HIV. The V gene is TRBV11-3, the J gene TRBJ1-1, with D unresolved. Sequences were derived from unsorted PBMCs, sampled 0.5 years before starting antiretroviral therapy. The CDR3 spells CASSLGDTEAFF. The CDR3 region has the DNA TGTGCCAGCAGCTTAGGGGATACTGAAGCTTTCTTT.